The rows below give T cell receptor beta chains drawn from one sample of a study of OX40 agonist ivuxolimab in advanced cancers. Produced via immunoSEQ multiplex PCR; TCRdb's table is partial and in-frame only. The sample includes 20,000 to 25,000 clones, around 86% of them seen just once. Material: CD4+ or CD8+ T cells sorted from blood, obtained in a trial of the OX40 agonist ivuxolimab. The source is an adult with an advanced solid tumor such as melanoma, head and neck, liver or kidney cancer. Each CDR3 is given with its conserved first and last residue. D genes are given only for firm matches. Some rows mark clone size as missing; the rest say once, few, many or name a class of expanded clone.

abundance: .
v_gene: TRBV19
j_gene: TRBJ2-3
d_gene: TRBD2
CDR3nt: TGTGCCAGTAGTGCAGGGACTAGTTTGTCTCTAGATACGCAGTATTTT
CDR3aa: CASSAGTSLSLDTQYF

abundance: few
v_gene: TRBV10-3
j_gene: TRBJ2-3
d_gene: .
CDR3nt: TGTGCCATCAGTGGGGGGGCGGGAGAGACAGATACGCAGTATTTT
CDR3aa: CAISGGAGETDTQYF

abundance: .
v_gene: TRBV20-1
j_gene: TRBJ2-7
d_gene: .
CDR3nt: TGCAGTGCCCAAGCATACGAGCAGTACTTC
CDR3aa: CSAQAYEQYF

abundance: once
v_gene: TRBV9
j_gene: TRBJ2-3
d_gene: .
CDR3nt: TGTGCCAGCAGCGTAGGGCTAGCAAGCACAGATACGCAGTATTTT
CDR3aa: CASSVGLASTDTQYF

abundance: .
v_gene: TRBV4-1
j_gene: TRBJ2-3
d_gene: TRBD2
CDR3nt: TGCGCCAGCAGCCAAATTTTGCGGGGGGTCCAGGATACGCAGTATTTT
CDR3aa: CASSQILRGVQDTQYF

abundance: .
v_gene: TRBV28
j_gene: TRBJ2-5
d_gene: .
CDR3nt: TGTGCCAGCCTGGAGGGGGCAAAGACCCAGTACTTC
CDR3aa: CASLEGAKTQYF

abundance: .
v_gene: TRBV6-5
j_gene: TRBJ2-7
d_gene: .
CDR3nt: TGTGCCAGCAGTTACATCTTCGGCGACTACGAGCAGTACTTC
CDR3aa: CASSYIFGDYEQYF

abundance: medium-sized
v_gene: TRBV5-5
j_gene: TRBJ1-2
d_gene: .
CDR3nt: TGTGCCAGCAGCTCGACAGACGGCGGGGGGCTCGGCTACACCTTC
CDR3aa: CASSSTDGGGLGYTF

abundance: .
v_gene: TRBV28
j_gene: TRBJ2-3
d_gene: .
CDR3nt: TGTGCCAGCTGTCCAGGATCTAGCACAGATACGCAGTATTTT
CDR3aa: CASCPGSSTDTQYF

abundance: .
v_gene: TRBV11-2
j_gene: TRBJ2-5
d_gene: .
CDR3nt: TGTGCCGTAGGACTGGCCTGGGAAGAGACCCAGTACTTC
CDR3aa: CAVGLAWEETQYF

abundance: few
v_gene: TRBV5-6
j_gene: TRBJ2-7
d_gene: .
CDR3nt: TGTGCCAGCAGCTCGTGGACAGACTTCTACGAGCAGTACTTC
CDR3aa: CASSSWTDFYEQYF

abundance: .
v_gene: TRBV2
j_gene: TRBJ2-7
d_gene: TRBD1
CDR3nt: TGTGCCAGCCATACCGGGACAGGGGGAGCCGAGCAGTACTTC
CDR3aa: CASHTGTGGAEQYF

abundance: .
v_gene: TRBV6-5
j_gene: TRBJ1-1
d_gene: .
CDR3nt: TGTGCCAGCAGTTACTCCACCGGGAACACTGAAGCTTTCTTT
CDR3aa: CASSYSTGNTEAFF